The T cell receptor beta chain described here comes from a study of metastatic and nonmetastatic thyroid tumors. Study information: Comparative analysis of repertoires was undertaken across blood and tumor or nodule tissue obtained from malignant and benign thyroid patients. General study findings and limits: Benign nodules reportedly had significantly lower TCR beta diversity than malignant thyroid tumors in blood and tumor.

In the case of this clone: Its cognate antigen is unknown.

As processed by the authors: The distant-metastasis classifier for papillary thyroid cancer was built from CDR3 differences across clinicopathological groups. TCRdb reprocessed the PCR reads via MiXCR. The V and J calls follow TCRdb's processing rather than the paper's. This table has roughly 25,000 clones, about 15% appearing once. All patients were treatment-naive before thyroid surgery. Germline CDR1 reads MNHEY; CDR2 reads SVGAGI. This CDR3 comprises 13 residues. The chain uses TRBV6-5 and TRBJ2-3, with D perhaps assigned TRBD1 or TRBD2 (5 bases each). Sequenced material: blood. This sequence was found in a female donor with papillary thyroid cancer or a benign thyroid nodule (not recorded which). Some clones in this sample may be carry-over from other donors' samples. Written as DNA, the CDR3 is TGTGGGAGCAGTTCTCTGAGGGGTAATACGCAGTATTTT. Encoded protein: CGSSSLRGNTQYF.